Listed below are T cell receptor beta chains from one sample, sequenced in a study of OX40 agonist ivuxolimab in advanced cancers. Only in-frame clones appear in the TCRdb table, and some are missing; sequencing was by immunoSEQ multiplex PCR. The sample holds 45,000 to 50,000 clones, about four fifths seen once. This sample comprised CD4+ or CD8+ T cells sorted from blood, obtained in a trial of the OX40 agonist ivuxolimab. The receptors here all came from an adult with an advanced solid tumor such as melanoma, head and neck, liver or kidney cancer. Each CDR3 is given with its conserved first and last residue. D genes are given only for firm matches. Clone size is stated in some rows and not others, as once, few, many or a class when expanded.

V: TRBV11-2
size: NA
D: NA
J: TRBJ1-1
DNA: TGTGCCAGCAGCCCTACGGGGTTTCCTGAAGCTTTCTTT
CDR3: CASSPTGFPEAFF

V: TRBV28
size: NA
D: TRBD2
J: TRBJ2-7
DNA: TGTGCCAGCAGTCCCGGGACTAGCGGGGTCGAGCAGTACTTC
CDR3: CASSPGTSGVEQYF

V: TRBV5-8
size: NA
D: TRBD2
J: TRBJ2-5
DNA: TGTGCCAGCAGCTTGATAAGCGGGGGGACGGAGACCCAGTACTTC
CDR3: CASSLISGGTETQYF

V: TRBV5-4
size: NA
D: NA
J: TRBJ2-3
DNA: TGTGCCAGCAGCTCCCCACAGGGATTCACAGATACGCAGTATTTT
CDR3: CASSSPQGFTDTQYF

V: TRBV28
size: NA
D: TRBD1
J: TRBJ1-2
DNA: TGTGCCAGCAGTTTTCGGGACAGGGGTTACACCTTC
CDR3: CASSFRDRGYTF

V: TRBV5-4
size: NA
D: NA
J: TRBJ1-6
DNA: TGTGCCAGCAGCTTGGCCATGGCAGGGGCAGATAATTCACCCCTCCACTTT
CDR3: CASSLAMAGADNSPLHF

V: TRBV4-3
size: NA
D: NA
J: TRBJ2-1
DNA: TGCGCCAGCAGTCGGACAAGGTTACCCAATGACGAGCAGTTCTTC
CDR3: CASSRTRLPNDEQFF

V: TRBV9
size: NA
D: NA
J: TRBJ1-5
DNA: TGTGCCAGCAGCGTAGACGGCAGAAATCAGCCCCAGCATTTT
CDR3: CASSVDGRNQPQHF

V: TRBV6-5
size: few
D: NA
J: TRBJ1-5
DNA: TGTGCCAGCAGTTACTCGAGGCAGCAAAATCAGCCCCAGCATTTT
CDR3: CASSYSRQQNQPQHF

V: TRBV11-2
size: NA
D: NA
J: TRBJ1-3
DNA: TGTGCCAGCAGCCCCGGTCCGGGGGGCACTGGAAACACCATATATTTT
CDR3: CASSPGPGGTGNTIYF

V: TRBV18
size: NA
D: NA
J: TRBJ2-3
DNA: TGTGCCAGCTCACCACCGAGCCACACAGATACGCAGTATTTT
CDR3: CASSPPSHTDTQYF

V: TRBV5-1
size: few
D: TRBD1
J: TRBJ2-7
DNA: TGCGCCAGCAGCTGGGACAGGGCCGGCTACGAGCAGTACTTC
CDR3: CASSWDRAGYEQYF

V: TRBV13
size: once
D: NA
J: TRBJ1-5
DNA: TGTGCCAGCAGCTCGCCAGAAGACAGACTTAGCAATCAGCCCCAGCATTTT
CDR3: CASSSPEDRLSNQPQHF

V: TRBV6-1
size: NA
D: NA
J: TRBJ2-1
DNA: TGTGCCAGCAGTCTGGACTACTCCTACAATGAGCAGTTCTTC
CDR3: CASSLDYSYNEQFF

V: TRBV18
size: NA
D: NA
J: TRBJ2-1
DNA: TGTGCCAGCTCAGGGCCGGGTCAATTTCTTAGCTCCTACAATGAGCAGTTCTTC
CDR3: CASSGPGQFLSSYNEQFF

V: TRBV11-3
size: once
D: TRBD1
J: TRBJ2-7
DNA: TGTGCCAGTAGTCCAGGGGGTGGGGCGGACGAGCAGTACTTC
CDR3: CASSPGGGADEQYF

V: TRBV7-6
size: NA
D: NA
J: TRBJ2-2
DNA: TGTGCCAGCAGCTTAGCGGCCAGGGGACTCACCGGGGAGCTGTTTTTT
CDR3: CASSLAARGLTGELFF

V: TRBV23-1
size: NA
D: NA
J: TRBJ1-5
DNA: TGCGCCACCCTCAATCAGCCCCAGCATTTT
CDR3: CATLNQPQHF

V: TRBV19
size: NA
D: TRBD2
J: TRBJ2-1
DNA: TGTGCCAGTAGTACTAGCGGGGGGAGCAATGAGCAGTTCTTC
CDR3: CASSTSGGSNEQFF

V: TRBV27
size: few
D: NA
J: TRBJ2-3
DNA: TGTGCCAGTCAGAATCCTAGCACAGATACGCAGTATTTT
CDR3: CASQNPSTDTQYF